The clone carrying this TCR beta chain was seen a few times. This entry comes from a study of T-cell memory formation after mild COVID-19. Whole-study context: TCR clusters were mostly donor specific.

TCRdb itself ran the 5' RACE reads through MiXCR, one entry per CDR3 protein. This table holds some 490,000 distinct CDR3 sequences, around a sixth found once. V lost 2 bases to trimming and J lost 1 base, with 11 bases between them. Germline-derived CDR1 and CDR2 are MGHRA and YSYEKL. The CDR3 runs 15 residues. Sample: PBMCs or a T cell subset sorted from them (not recorded which). The sequence derives from an adult woman who had mild COVID-19 (a few samples of this study predate the infection). Cell type and time point are not known. The rearrangement joins TRBV4-1 to TRBJ1-1, with D unresolved. CDR3 amino acids: CASSQIRFGNTEAFF. CDR3 sequence (DNA): TGCGCCAGCAGCCAAATAAGGTTCGGGAACACTGAAGCTTTCTTT.